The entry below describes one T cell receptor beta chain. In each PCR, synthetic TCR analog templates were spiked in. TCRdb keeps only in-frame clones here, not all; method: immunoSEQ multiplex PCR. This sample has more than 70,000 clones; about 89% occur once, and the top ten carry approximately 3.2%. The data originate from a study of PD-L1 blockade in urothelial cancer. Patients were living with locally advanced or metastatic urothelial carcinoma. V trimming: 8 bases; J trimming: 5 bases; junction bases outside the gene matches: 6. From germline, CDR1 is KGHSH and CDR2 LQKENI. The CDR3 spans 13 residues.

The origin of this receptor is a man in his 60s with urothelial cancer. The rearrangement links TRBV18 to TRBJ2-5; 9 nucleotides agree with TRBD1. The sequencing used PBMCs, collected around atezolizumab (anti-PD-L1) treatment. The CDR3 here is CASNRDREETQYF. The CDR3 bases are TGTGCCAGCAATCGGGACAGGGAGGAGACCCAGTACTTC.